The clone carrying this TCR beta chain has only one observation. The record originates from a study of blood T cell repertoires in COVID-19. About the study: Samples taken during acute and convalescent COVID-19 were collected in the United States, Italy and Spain. From T cells, B-cell-depleted T cells, or PBMCs came the material, which was cDNA or gDNA.

Authors' analysis steps: Estimated nucleated cell counts came from reference gene primer amplification. The table came from immunoSEQ multiplex PCR; TCRdb's copy has only in-frame clones and leaves some out. V and J calls and clone size are given by that table; D and trimming were obtained from the DNA. This table has 200,000 to 300,000 clones, 85% to 90% appearing once. Sequenced input: peripheral blood. The sequence was obtained from a woman between 35 and 50 years old with acute or convalescent COVID-19.

The CDR3 spells CATSEGGGAQETQYF. The CDR3 coding sequence is TGTGCCACCAGTGAGGGAGGGGGGGCACAAGAGACCCAGTACTTC. The chain has TRBV24-1 and TRBJ2-5, with a tentative D call TRBD2 (7 bases). This CDR3 is 15 amino acids long. Looked up from germline, CDR1 is KGHDR and CDR2 is SFDVKD. V lost 4 bases and J 2 bases, leaving 13 bases between the germline ends.